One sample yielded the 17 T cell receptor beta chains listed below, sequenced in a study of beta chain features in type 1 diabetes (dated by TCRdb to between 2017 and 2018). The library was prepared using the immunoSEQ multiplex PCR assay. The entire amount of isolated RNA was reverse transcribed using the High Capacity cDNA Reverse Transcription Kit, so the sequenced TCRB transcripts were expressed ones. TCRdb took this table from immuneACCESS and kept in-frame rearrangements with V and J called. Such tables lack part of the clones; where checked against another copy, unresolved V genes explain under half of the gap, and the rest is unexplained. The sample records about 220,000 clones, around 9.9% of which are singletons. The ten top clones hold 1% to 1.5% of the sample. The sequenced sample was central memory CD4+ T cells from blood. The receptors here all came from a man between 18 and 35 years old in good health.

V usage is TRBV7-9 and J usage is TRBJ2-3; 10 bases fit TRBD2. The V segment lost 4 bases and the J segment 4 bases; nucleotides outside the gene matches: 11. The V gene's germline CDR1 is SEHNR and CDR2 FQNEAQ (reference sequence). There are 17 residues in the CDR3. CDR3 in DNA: TGTGCCAGCAGCTCCCTTCAGCTAGCGGGAGCTCCAGATACGCAGTATTTT. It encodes CASSSLQLAGAPDTQYF. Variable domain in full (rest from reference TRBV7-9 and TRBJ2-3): DTGVSQNPRHKITKRGQNVTFRCDPISEHNRLYWYRQTLGQGPEFLTYFQNEAQLEKSRLLSDRFSAERPKGSFSTLEIQRTEQGDSAMYLCASSSLQLAGAPDTQYFGPGTRLTVL.

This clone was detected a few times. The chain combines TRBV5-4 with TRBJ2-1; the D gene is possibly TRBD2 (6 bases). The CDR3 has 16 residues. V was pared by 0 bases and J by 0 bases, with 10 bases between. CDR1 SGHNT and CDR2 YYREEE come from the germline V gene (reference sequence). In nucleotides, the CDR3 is TGTGCCAGCAGCTTGGTTCGGGACTTCTCCTACAATGAGCAGTTCTTC. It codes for CASSLVRDFSYNEQFF.

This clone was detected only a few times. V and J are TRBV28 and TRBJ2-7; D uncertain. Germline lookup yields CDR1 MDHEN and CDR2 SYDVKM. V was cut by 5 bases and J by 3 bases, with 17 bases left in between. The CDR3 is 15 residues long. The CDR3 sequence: CASSPPTDFGYEQYF. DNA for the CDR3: TGTGCCAGCAGTCCCCCGACTGACTTCGGCTACGAGCAGTACTTC.

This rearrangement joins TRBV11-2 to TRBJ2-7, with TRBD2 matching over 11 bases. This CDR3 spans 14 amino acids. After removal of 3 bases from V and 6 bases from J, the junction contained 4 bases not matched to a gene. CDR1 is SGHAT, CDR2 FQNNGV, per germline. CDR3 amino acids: CASSFTSGSAEQYF. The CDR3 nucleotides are TGTGCCAGCAGCTTTACTAGCGGGAGTGCCGAGCAGTACTTC.

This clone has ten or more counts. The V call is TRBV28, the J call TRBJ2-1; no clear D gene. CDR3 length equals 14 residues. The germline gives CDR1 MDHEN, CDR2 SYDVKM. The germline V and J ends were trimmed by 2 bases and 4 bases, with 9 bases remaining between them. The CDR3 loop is CASSLLAKYNEQFF. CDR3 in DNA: TGTGCCAGCAGTTTACTCGCAAAATACAATGAGCAGTTCTTC.

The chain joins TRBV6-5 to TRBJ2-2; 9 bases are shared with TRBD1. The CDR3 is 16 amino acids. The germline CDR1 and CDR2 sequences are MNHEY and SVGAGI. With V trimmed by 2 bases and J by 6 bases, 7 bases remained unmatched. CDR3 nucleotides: TGTGCCAGCAGTTACCCCGGGACAGGGCAACCCGGGGAGCTGTTTTTT. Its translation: CASSYPGTGQPGELFF.

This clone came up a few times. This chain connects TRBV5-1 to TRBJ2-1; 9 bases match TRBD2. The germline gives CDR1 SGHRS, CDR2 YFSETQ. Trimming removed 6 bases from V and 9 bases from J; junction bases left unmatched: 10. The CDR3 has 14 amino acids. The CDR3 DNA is TGCGCCAGCAATCTCAGGACTAGCGTCTCTGAGCAGTTCTTC. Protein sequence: CASNLRTSVSEQFF.

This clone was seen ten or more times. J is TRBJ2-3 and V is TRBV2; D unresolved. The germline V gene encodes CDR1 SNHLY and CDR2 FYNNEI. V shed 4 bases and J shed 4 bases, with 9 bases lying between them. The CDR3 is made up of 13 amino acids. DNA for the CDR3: TGTGCCAGCAGTGTCGAGGTGGCAGATACGCAGTATTTT. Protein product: CASSVEVADTQYF.

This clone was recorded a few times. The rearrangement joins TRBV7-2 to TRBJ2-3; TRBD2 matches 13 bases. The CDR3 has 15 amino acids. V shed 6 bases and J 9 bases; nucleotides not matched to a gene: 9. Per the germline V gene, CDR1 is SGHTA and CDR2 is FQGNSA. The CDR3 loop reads CASRPPGLAGNTQYF. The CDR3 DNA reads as TGTGCCAGCAGACCCCCGGGACTAGCGGGAAACACGCAGTATTTT.

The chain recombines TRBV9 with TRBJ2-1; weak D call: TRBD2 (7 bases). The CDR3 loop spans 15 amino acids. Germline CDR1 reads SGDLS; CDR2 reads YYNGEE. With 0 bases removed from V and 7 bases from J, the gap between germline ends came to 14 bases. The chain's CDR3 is CASSVEAGAGNEQFF. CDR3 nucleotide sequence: TGTGCCAGCAGCGTAGAGGCGGGGGCAGGGAATGAGCAGTTCTTC.

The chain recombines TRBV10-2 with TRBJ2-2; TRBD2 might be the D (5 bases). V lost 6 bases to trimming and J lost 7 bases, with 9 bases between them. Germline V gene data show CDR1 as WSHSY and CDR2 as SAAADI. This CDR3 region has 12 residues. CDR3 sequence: CASSRTHGELFF. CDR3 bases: TGCGCCAGCAGCCGGACTCACGGGGAGCTGTTTTTT.

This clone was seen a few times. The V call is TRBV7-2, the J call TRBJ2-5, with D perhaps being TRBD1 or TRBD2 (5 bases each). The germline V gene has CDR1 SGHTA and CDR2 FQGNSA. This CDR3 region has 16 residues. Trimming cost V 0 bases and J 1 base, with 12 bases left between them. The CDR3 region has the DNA TGTGCCAGCAGCTTAGCCGCCGGGGCAGGCCAAGAGACCCAGTACTTC. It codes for CASSLAAGAGQETQYF.

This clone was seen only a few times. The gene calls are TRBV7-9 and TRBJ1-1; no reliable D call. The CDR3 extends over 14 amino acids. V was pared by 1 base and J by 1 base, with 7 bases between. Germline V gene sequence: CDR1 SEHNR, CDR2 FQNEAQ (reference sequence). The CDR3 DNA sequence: TGTGCCAGCAGCTTAGGGACGGCGAACACTGAAGCTTTCTTT. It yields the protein CASSLGTANTEAFF.

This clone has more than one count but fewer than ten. The CDR3 here is CASSVRLGGLLGQYF. CDR3 DNA: TGTGCCAGTAGTGTTCGACTTGGAGGCTTGTTAGGGCAGTACTTC. The J gene is TRBJ2-7, the V gene TRBV19, with D perhaps matching TRBD2 (5 bases). Germline loops: CDR1 LNHDA, CDR2 SQIVND (reference sequence). The CDR3 length is 15 residues. The V gene lost 5 bases and the J gene lost 9 bases, with 23 bases spanning the gap.

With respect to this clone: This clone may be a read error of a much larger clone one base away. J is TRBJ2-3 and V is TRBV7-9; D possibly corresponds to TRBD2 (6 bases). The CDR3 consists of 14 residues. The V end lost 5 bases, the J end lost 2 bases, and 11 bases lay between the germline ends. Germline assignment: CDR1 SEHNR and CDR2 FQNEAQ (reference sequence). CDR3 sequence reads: CASSPGVFTDTQYF. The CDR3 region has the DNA TGTGCCAGCAGCCCGGGGGTGTTCACAGATACGCAGTATTTT.

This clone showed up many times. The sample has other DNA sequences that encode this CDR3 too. The CDR3 spells CASSVASGSYEQYF. For the CDR3, the DNA is TGTGCCAGCAGCGTAGCAAGCGGGAGCTACGAGCAGTACTTC. This rearrangement joins TRBV9 to TRBJ2-7; 8 bases match TRBD2. The CDR3 covers 14 residues. Germline loops: CDR1 SGDLS, CDR2 YYNGEE. The ends lost 0 bases at V and 3 bases at J; junction bases unmatched: 2.

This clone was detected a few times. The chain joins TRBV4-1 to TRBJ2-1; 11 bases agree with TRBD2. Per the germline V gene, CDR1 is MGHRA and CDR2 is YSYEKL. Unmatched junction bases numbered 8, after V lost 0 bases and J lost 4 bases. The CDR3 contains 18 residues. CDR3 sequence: CASSQDSRASGRYNEQFF. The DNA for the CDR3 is TGCGCCAGCAGCCAAGATTCCCGGGCTAGCGGGAGGTACAATGAGCAGTTCTTC.